Sequencing of this T cell receptor beta chain was carried out in a study of shared clonotypes between healthy human individuals. At the level of the study: The plates for each donor numbered three CD4 naive, three CD4 memory, two CD8 naive and one CD8 memory.

Into CD45RA+ naive and CD45RA-negative memory subsets, the CD4+ cells were split. Points on this clone: Its matching antigen is unknown.

Some clones are missing from TCRdb's copy, which holds only in-frame ones; the method was immunoSEQ multiplex PCR. The sample has 950,000 to 1,300,000 clones, 70% to 80% seen once. Findings and caveats of the study: Across a handful of donors, naive CD4 shared roughly 5%, naive CD8 over 3%, memory CD4 roughly 2.4%, memory CD8 under 0.5%.

This clonotype was obtained from a man younger than 35 in good health. Sequencing was performed on memory CD4+ T cells sorted from blood. Specified subset: CD45RA-negative fraction.

The CDR3 loop is CASSEWLAGDGTGELFF. The CDR3 DNA reads as TGTGCCAGCAGTGAATGGCTAGCGGGGGATGGCACCGGGGAGCTGTTTTTT. The rearrangement uses TRBV25-1 and TRBJ2-2; 10 bases map to TRBD2. CDR3 length: 17 amino acids. V dropped 1 base and J dropped 4; count of bases not matched to a gene: 6. CDR1 and CDR2 from the germline V gene are MGHDK and SYGVNS.